The 30 T cell receptor beta chains presented below share a single source sample, sequenced in a study of T cell repertoires in cytomegalovirus infection. TCRdb re-called the reads through MiXCR, storing one row per CDR3 protein. The sample holds around 450,000 distinct CDR3 sequences, approximately 31% seen once. Sequencing used PBMCs. The receptor set was obtained from a human donor in good health (CMV status not recorded). Some clones in this sample may be carry-over from other donors' samples.

This chain connects TRBV4-3 to TRBJ2-1; 8 nucleotides line up with TRBD2. V was pared by 7 bases and J by 7 bases, with 15 bases of the junction left unmatched. Germline loops: CDR1 LGHNA, CDR2 YSLEER. There are 16 residues in the CDR3. The CDR3 DNA follows: TGCGCCAGCATCCTGATAGCGGGGTCGAAAGGAAATGAGCAGTTCTTC. The encoded protein is CASILIAGSKGNEQFF.

This clonotype was seen a few times. The rearrangement uses TRBV14 and TRBJ2-1; D ambiguous. The V gene lost 7 bases and the J gene lost 7 bases, with 26 bases spanning the gap. The CDR3 totals 17 residues. CDR1 is SGHDN and CDR2 is FVKESK in the germline V gene. CDR3 protein: CASNSQNGSASRNEQFF. The CDR3 DNA reads TGTGCCAGCAACTCCCAAAATGGGTCGGCCTCAAGGAATGAGCAGTTCTTC.

This clonotype was detected a few times. The chain combines TRBV12-3 or TRBV12-4 with TRBJ2-3; D remains ambiguous. The CDR3 spans 13 residues. Trimming left V 6 bases short and J 5 bases short, with 12 bases between. CDR3 residues: CASSLDPGDTQYF. The DNA of the CDR3 is TGTGCCAGCAGCCTAGATCCCGGAGATACGCAGTATTTT.

This clonotype has more than one count but fewer than ten. The V call is TRBV5-8, the J call TRBJ2-5; no clear D. Trimming took off 1 base at V and 0 bases at J, with 7 bases between the two ends. Per germline, CDR1 SGHTS and CDR2 YDEGEE. CDR3 length: 14 residues. The CDR3 region has the DNA TGTGCCAGCAGCTTGTGGAGAAACCAAGAGACCCAGTACTTC. Translated, it gives CASSLWRNQETQYF.

The genes are TRBV5-6 and TRBJ2-1; 9 bases are a match to TRBD1. V was pared by 1 base and J by 5 bases, with 7 bases of the junction left unmatched. The CDR3 runs to 16 residues. Germline V gene sequence: CDR1 SGHDT, CDR2 YYEEEE. CDR3 DNA: TGTGCCAGCAGCTTGCCCGGGACAGGGAGACACAATGAGCAGTTCTTC. Translating gives CASSLPGTGRHNEQFF.

The chain links TRBV6-2 or TRBV6-3 to TRBJ2-1; TRBD1 might be the D (5 bases). CDR3 size: 13 residues. The germline V gene has CDR1 MNHEY and CDR2 SVGEGT. The V gene lost 9 bases and the J gene lost 0 bases, with 9 bases spanning the gap. The CDR3 sequence: CASAGYSYNEQFF. DNA of the CDR3: TGTGCCAGTGCAGGGTACTCCTACAATGAGCAGTTCTTC.

On this clonotype: A much larger clone lies a single base off, so this may be a read error. The genes are TRBV7-6 and TRBJ2-7, with D unclear. The CDR3 extends over 13 amino acids. CDR1 is SGHVS, CDR2 FNYEAQ, per germline. This CDR3 reads CDSSLVSPDEQYF. For the CDR3, the DNA is TGTGACAGCAGCTTAGTTAGTCCAGACGAGCAGTACTTC. Filled out from reference TRBV7-6 and TRBJ2-7, the complete variable domain reads GAGVSQSPRYKVTKRGQDVALRCDPISGHVSLYWYRQALGQGPEFLTYFNYEAQQDKSGLPNDRFSAERPEGSISTLTIQRTEQRDSAMYRCDSSLVSPDEQYFGPGTRLTVT.

This clonotype was counted between two and nine times. The chain has TRBV6-6 and TRBJ1-6; 8 bases line up with TRBD1. The CDR3 loop spans 15 amino acids. In germline, CDR1 is MNHNY, CDR2 SVGAGI (reference sequence). The V segment lost 6 bases and the J segment 8 bases; nucleotides outside the gene matches: 9. The CDR3 DNA follows: TGTGCCAGCAGCTCCAGGGGGCAGGGAGATTCACCCCTCCACTTT. Encoded protein: CASSSRGQGDSPLHF.

This clonotype has at least ten counts. The V and J genes are TRBV7-6 and TRBJ2-5; the match to TRBD2 covers 10 bases. The CDR3 is 14 residues long. The germline V gene has CDR1 SGHVS and CDR2 FNYEAQ. Germline trimming cut 3 bases from V and 4 bases from J; bases unmatched to any gene: 2. The CDR3 protein is CASSFGTSVETQYF. CDR3 in DNA: TGTGCCAGCAGCTTCGGGACTAGCGTAGAGACCCAGTACTTC.

This clonotype was recorded at least ten times. The gene calls are TRBV7-8 and TRBJ2-2; D could derive from TRBD1 or TRBD2 (5 bases each). Trimming left V 4 bases short and J 0 bases short, with 12 bases between. The V gene's germline CDR1 is SGHVS and CDR2 FQNEAQ. CDR3 length: 16 residues. DNA of the CDR3: TGTGCCAGCAGCTCTCTCACGGGACCGAACACCGGGGAGCTGTTTTTT. The encoded protein is CASSSLTGPNTGELFF. The variable domain in full, completed from reference TRBV7-8 and TRBJ2-2, reads GAGVSQSPRYKVAKRGQDVALRCDPISGHVSLFWYQQALGQGPEFLTYFQNEAQLDKSGLPSDRFFAERPEGSVSTLKIQRTQQEDSAVYLCASSSLTGPNTGELFFGEGSRLTVL.

The rearrangement uses TRBV7-6 and TRBJ1-1; no definite D call. The CDR3 spans 11 residues. CDR1 and CDR2 from the germline V gene are SGHVS and FNYEAQ. The V end was cut by 4 bases, the J end by 8 bases, with 8 bases between. CDR3 sequence reads: CASSSGIEAFF. Here the CDR3 DNA reads TGTGCCAGCAGCTCCGGGATCGAAGCTTTCTTT.

This clonotype was counted a few times. The rearrangement uses TRBV6-1 and TRBJ2-1; 7 bases fit TRBD1. This CDR3 region has 15 residues. Germline V gives CDR1 MNHNS, CDR2 SASEGT. The junction had 12 bases not matched to a gene; V was cut back by 3 bases and J by 10 bases. CDR3 coding DNA: TGTGCCAGCAGTGACGGATCATTTACAGGGGAAGAGCAGTTCTTC. Translating gives CASSDGSFTGEEQFF.

This chain uses TRBV6-2 or TRBV6-3 with TRBJ1-1; 7 nucleotides match TRBD1. Trimming cost V 0 bases and J 5 bases; bases outside gene matches: 9. Germline-derived CDR1 and CDR2 are MNHEY and SVGEGT. The CDR3 is 16 residues long. The CDR3 DNA sequence: TGTGCCAGCAGTTACTCAGAGACAGGGTTCAGTACTGAAGCTTTCTTT. Its translation is CASSYSETGFSTEAFF.

A few counts support this clonotype. The genes are TRBV25-1 and TRBJ2-7, with a tentative D call TRBD2 (6 bases). The CDR3 runs to 13 residues. V dropped 0 bases and J dropped 3 bases, with 6 bases sitting between them. Per germline, CDR1 MGHDK and CDR2 SYGVNS. CDR3 sequence reads: CASSEYGGYEQYF. In nucleotides, the CDR3 is TGTGCCAGCAGTGAATACGGGGGCTACGAGCAGTACTTC.

This clonotype has a handful of counts. The gene calls are TRBV7-9 and TRBJ2-1; D might be TRBD1 or TRBD2, each matching 5 bases. The CDR3 consists of 14 residues. Deletions cut 5 bases from V and 6 bases from J, with 14 bases between. From germline, CDR1 is SEHNR and CDR2 FQNEAQ (reference sequence). CDR3 in DNA: TGTGCCAGCAGCCCGGTAGGGGAGATCAATGAGCAGTTCTTC. Translation gives CASSPVGEINEQFF.

V usage is TRBV20-1 and J usage is TRBJ1-6; D is uncertain. There are 13 residues in the CDR3. Germline CDR1 reads DFQATT; CDR2 reads SNEGSKA (reference sequence). V shed 0 bases and J shed 10 bases, with 10 bases lying between them. The DNA for the CDR3 is TGCAGTGCTAGAGAGGCGGGGAACTCACCCCTCCACTTT. It yields the protein CSAREAGNSPLHF.

This clonotype was counted only a few times. The chain employs TRBV20-1 and TRBJ1-1, with a weak D call TRBD1 (5 bases). This CDR3 has 14 amino acids. Germline V CDR1 and CDR2: DFQATT, SNEGSKA (reference sequence). Trimming stripped 6 bases from V and 5 bases from J, with 19 bases between. The CDR3 sequence is CSAPTRQGMTEAFF. CDR3 nucleotide sequence: TGCAGTGCCCCTACTAGGCAGGGAATGACTGAAGCTTTCTTT.

This clonotype showed up many times. J is TRBJ2-7 and V is TRBV7-2; unclear D gene. Trimming stripped 2 bases from V and 2 bases from J, with 7 bases between. Germline CDR1 reads SGHTA; CDR2 reads FQGNSA. The length of the CDR3 is 13 residues. CDR3 DNA: TGTGCCAGCAGCTTACAAGTGGCCTACGAGCAGTACTTC. The encoded protein is CASSLQVAYEQYF. Using reference TRBV7-2 and TRBJ2-7 for the parts outside the CDR3, the full variable domain is GAGVSQSPSNKVTEKGKDVELRCDPISGHTALYWYRQSLGQGLEFLIYFQGNSAPDKSGLPSDRFSAERTGGSVSTLTIQRTQQEDSAVYLCASSLQVAYEQYFGPGTRLTVT.

At least ten counts were recorded for this clonotype. The J gene is TRBJ2-2, the V gene TRBV7-2; 8 bases agree with TRBD2. The CDR3 is 18 residues long. V was clipped by 2 bases and J by 4 bases; unmatched bases: 12. The germline CDR1 and CDR2 sequences are SGHTA and FQGNSA. The CDR3 sequence: CASSLSAFAGGGTGELFF. The CDR3 DNA sequence: TGTGCCAGCAGCTTATCGGCTTTCGCGGGGGGCGGCACCGGGGAGCTGTTTTTT. Complete variable domain (other parts from reference TRBV7-2 and TRBJ2-2): GAGVSQSPSNKVTEKGKDVELRCDPISGHTALYWYRQSLGQGLEFLIYFQGNSAPDKSGLPSDRFSAERTGGSVSTLTIQRTQQEDSAVYLCASSLSAFAGGGTGELFFGEGSRLTVL.

The V call is TRBV6-5, the J call TRBJ1-2; 7 bases line up with TRBD1. The length of the CDR3 is 15 residues. In germline, CDR1 is MNHEY, CDR2 SVGAGI. The V segment lost 0 bases and the J segment 4 bases; nucleotides outside the gene matches: 5. The CDR3 reads CASSYSIGTVYGYTF. CDR3 sequence (DNA): TGTGCCAGCAGTTACTCGATAGGGACAGTCTATGGCTACACCTTC.

The chain combines TRBV15 with TRBJ2-7; D not certain. The germline gives CDR1 LNHNV, CDR2 YYDKDF (reference sequence). V gave up 3 bases and J gave up 4 bases, with 4 bases separating them. This CDR3 has 11 amino acids. CDR3 sequence reads: CATSSGYEQYF. CDR3 sequence (DNA): TGTGCCACCAGCAGCGGTTACGAGCAGTACTTC.

The CDR3 DNA is TGCAGCGACAAGACTAGCAATGAGCAGTTCTTC. This translates into CSDKTSNEQFF. This chain joins TRBV29-1 and TRBJ2-1, with D perhaps matching TRBD2 (6 bases). V was clipped by 7 bases and J by 6 bases, with 10 bases between them. Germline V gene data show CDR1 as SQVTM and CDR2 as ANQGSEA. This CDR3 is 11 amino acids long.

The chain carries TRBV12-3 or TRBV12-4 and TRBJ1-2, with D unresolved. The CDR3 has 15 residues. Trimming stripped 2 bases from V and 5 bases from J, with 15 bases between. The CDR3 DNA reads as TGTGCCAGCAGTTTATCTCAGGTGGTGCTGTATGGCTACACCTTC. Protein sequence: CASSLSQVVLYGYTF.

With respect to this clonotype: A junction boundary mismatches the germline segment, possibly from a read error. The chain employs TRBV7-2 and TRBJ2-5; D may be TRBD2 (6 bases). Per the germline V gene, CDR1 is SGHTA and CDR2 is FQGNSA. The CDR3 consists of 17 residues. CDR3 in DNA: TGTGCCAGAAGCTTAAATCCACCAAATGCTCCTCGGGAGACCCCGTACTTC. Translation: CARSLNPPNAPRETPYF.

This clonotype appeared a few times. The chain links TRBV15 to TRBJ1-2; 9 bases line up with TRBD1. The V gene end was trimmed by 0 bases and the J gene end by 3 bases; junction bases not matched to a gene: 2. CDR1 and CDR2 (germline): LNHNV, YYDKDF (reference sequence). This CDR3 spans 15 amino acids. CDR3 amino acids: CATSREGQGDYGYTF. The CDR3 bases are TGTGCCACCAGCAGAGAGGGACAGGGCGACTATGGCTACACCTTC.

This chain links TRBV7-9 with TRBJ1-1; D perhaps matches TRBD1 (6 bases). CDR1 and CDR2 from the germline V gene are SEHNR and FQNEAQ (reference sequence). The germline V and J ends were trimmed by 2 bases and 1 base, with 8 bases remaining between them. The CDR3 sequence is 14 residues long. DNA for the CDR3: TGTGCCAGCAGCTTACAGGGGAAGAACACTGAAGCTTTCTTT. Translation gives CASSLQGKNTEAFF.

V gene TRBV19 combines with J gene TRBJ1-5; D not resolved. V shed 2 bases and J shed 11 bases, with 13 bases lying between them. Germline V gene lookup returns CDR1 LNHDA and CDR2 SQIVND (reference sequence). This CDR3 region has 13 residues. The CDR3 DNA reads TGTGCCAGTAGTATACAAGAGAGACAAACCCAGCATTTT. Translation gives CASSIQERQTQHF.

The chain joins TRBV6-6 to TRBJ1-1; D not certain. The CDR3 spans 13 residues. Trimming shortened V by 10 bases and J by 4 bases, and 16 bases separated the two germline ends. In germline, CDR1 is MNHNY, CDR2 SVGAGI (reference sequence). This CDR3 reads CATGGFRGTEAFF. Here the CDR3 DNA reads TGTGCCACCGGTGGCTTTCGTGGCACTGAAGCTTTCTTT.

Remarks on this clonotype: Since a much larger clone is just one base distant, this may be a read error. The chain joins TRBV7-9 to TRBJ2-5, with 7 positions matching TRBD2. The CDR3 contains 14 residues. CDR1 is SEHNR and CDR2 is FQNEAQ in the germline V gene (reference sequence). The CDR3 DNA reads TGTGCCAGCAGCATCGGGGGGATACAAGAGCCCCAGTACTTC. Translation: CASSIGGIQEPQYF.

For this clonotype: At one of its ends the junction is not consistent with the germline gene, which may arise from a read error. Here the CDR3 reads CASRFNGQSYNEQFF. The DNA of the CDR3 is TGTGCCAGCCGTTTCAATGGACAGTCCTACAATGAGCAGTTCTTC. The genes are TRBV12-3 or TRBV12-4 and TRBJ2-1; tentative D call: TRBD1 (6 bases). This CDR3 is built from 15 residues.